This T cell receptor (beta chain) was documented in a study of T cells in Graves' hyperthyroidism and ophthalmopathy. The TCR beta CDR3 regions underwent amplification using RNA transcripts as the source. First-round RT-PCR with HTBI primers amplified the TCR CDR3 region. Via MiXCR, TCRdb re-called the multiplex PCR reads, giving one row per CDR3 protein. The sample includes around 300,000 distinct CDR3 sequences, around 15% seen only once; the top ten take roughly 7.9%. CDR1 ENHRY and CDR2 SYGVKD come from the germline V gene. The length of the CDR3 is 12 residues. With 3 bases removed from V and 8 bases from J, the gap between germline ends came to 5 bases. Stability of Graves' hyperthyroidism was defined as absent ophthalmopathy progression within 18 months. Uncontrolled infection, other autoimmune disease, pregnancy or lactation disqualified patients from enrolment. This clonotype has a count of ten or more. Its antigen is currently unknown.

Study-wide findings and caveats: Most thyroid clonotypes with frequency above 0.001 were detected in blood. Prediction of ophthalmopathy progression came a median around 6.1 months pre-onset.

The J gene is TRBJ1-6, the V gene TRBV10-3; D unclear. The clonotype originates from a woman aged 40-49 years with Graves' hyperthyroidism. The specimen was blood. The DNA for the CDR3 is TGTGCCATCAGTGAAAGAGATTCACCCCTCCACTTT. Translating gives CAISERDSPLHF.